This TCR beta chain was documented in a study of radiation and T cells in renal cell carcinoma. Study findings and constraints: In blood, top tumor clones expanded by 2 weeks, shrinking by 4.

Trimming took 5 bases from V and 4 from J; bases not matched to a gene: 9. From germline, CDR1 is SGHTA and CDR2 FQGNSA. The CDR3 length is 16 residues. Measured with immunoSEQ multiplex PCR; TCRdb has only the in-frame clones, and not every one. The sample has around 160,000 clones; 88% are singletons. Time point denoted: baseline pretreatment blood. The treatment was: 15 Gy SBRT to primary tumor, nephrectomy 4 weeks later. Concerning this clone itself: The target antigen is unknown.

The material sequenced was blood, taken from a patient whose treatment included radiotherapy and nephrectomy. V is TRBV7-2 and J is TRBJ2-1; 9 bases agree with TRBD2. This sequence originates from a woman aged 70-85 years with renal cell carcinoma. Here the CDR3 DNA reads TGTGCCAGCAGCCCCCTTACTAGCGGGTATTACAATGAGCAGTTCTTC. Its translation is CASSPLTSGYYNEQFF.